These T cell receptor beta chains were read from a single sample in a study of identical twins. TCRdb redid the calling of the 5' RACE reads with MiXCR, one entry per CDR3 protein. The sample has more than 650,000 distinct CDR3 sequences, 6.1% seen once. Sequencing was performed on naive T cells sorted from blood. These receptors were obtained from a man between 18 and 29 years old in good health. Both conserved end residues are part of each CDR3. The order of the fields is J gene, clone size, D gene, V gene, CDR3 DNA, CDR3 protein. The D gene is left open where the match is weak. Clone sizes are given selectively: once, few, many, or a class where the clone is expanded.

J gene: TRBJ2-5
clone size: NA
D gene: NA
V gene: TRBV6-1
CDR3 DNA: TGTGCCAGCAGTCTGGCGGGACGGATAGAGACCCAGTACTTC
CDR3 protein: CASSLAGRIETQYF

J gene: TRBJ2-7
clone size: few
D gene: NA
V gene: TRBV7-3
CDR3 DNA: TGTGCCAGCAGCTTAGCTGGCCCGTCTACCGAGCAGTACTTC
CDR3 protein: CASSLAGPSTEQYF

J gene: TRBJ1-5
clone size: many
D gene: NA
V gene: TRBV20-1
CDR3 DNA: TGCAGTGCGGGCGAAGGCAATCAGCCCCAGCATTTT
CDR3 protein: CSAGEGNQPQHF

J gene: TRBJ2-1
clone size: NA
D gene: NA
V gene: TRBV14
CDR3 DNA: TGTGCCAGCAGCCAAGTGAACGAGAATGAGCAGTTCTTC
CDR3 protein: CASSQVNENEQFF

J gene: TRBJ1-5
clone size: NA
D gene: NA
V gene: TRBV3-1
CDR3 DNA: TGTGCCAGCAGCCAGAGTGATCAGCCCCAGCATTTT
CDR3 protein: CASSQSDQPQHF

J gene: TRBJ2-7
clone size: NA
D gene: NA
V gene: TRBV6-5
CDR3 DNA: TGTGCCAGCAGTTACAGACCCGACTCCTACGAGCAGTACTTC
CDR3 protein: CASSYRPDSYEQYF

J gene: TRBJ2-5
clone size: NA
D gene: NA
V gene: TRBV7-9
CDR3 DNA: TGTGCCAGCAGCTTATACAGGGTGGAGACCCAGTACTTC
CDR3 protein: CASSLYRVETQYF

J gene: TRBJ2-1
clone size: few
D gene: NA
V gene: TRBV5-1
CDR3 DNA: TGCGCCAGCAGCCGCAGCCCAGGCGATGAGCAGTTCTTC
CDR3 protein: CASSRSPGDEQFF

J gene: TRBJ2-5
clone size: many
D gene: NA
V gene: TRBV29-1
CDR3 DNA: TGCAGCGTTGGACAAACAATGGGGGGTGGGACCCAGTACTTC
CDR3 protein: CSVGQTMGGGTQYF

J gene: TRBJ2-6
clone size: NA
D gene: NA
V gene: TRBV6-2/TRBV6-3
CDR3 DNA: TGTGCCAGCAGTCTTATCGGCTCTGGGGCCAACGTCCTGACTTTC
CDR3 protein: CASSLIGSGANVLTF

J gene: TRBJ2-1
clone size: many
D gene: TRBD2
V gene: TRBV6-1
CDR3 DNA: TGTGCCAGCAGATCGGGACTAGCGGGAGATGAGCAGTTCTTC
CDR3 protein: CASRSGLAGDEQFF

J gene: TRBJ2-3
clone size: many
D gene: NA
V gene: TRBV28
CDR3 DNA: TGTGCCAGCAGTTTAGTGGCAGTCAGCACAGATACGCAGTATTTT
CDR3 protein: CASSLVAVSTDTQYF

J gene: TRBJ2-1
clone size: NA
D gene: NA
V gene: TRBV10-3
CDR3 DNA: TGTGCCATTGGGAGTGGGACGGTTTATGAGCAGTTCTTC
CDR3 protein: CAIGSGTVYEQFF

J gene: TRBJ2-7
clone size: many
D gene: TRBD1
V gene: TRBV27
CDR3 DNA: TGTGCCAGCAGTTTCCGGACAGGGACCCGTGGGGAGCAGTACTTC
CDR3 protein: CASSFRTGTRGEQYF

J gene: TRBJ2-1
clone size: many
D gene: NA
V gene: TRBV6-6
CDR3 DNA: TGTGCCAGCAGTTATAGGGAAAATGAGCAGTTCTTC
CDR3 protein: CASSYRENEQFF

J gene: TRBJ2-7
clone size: NA
D gene: NA
V gene: TRBV6-1
CDR3 DNA: TGTGCCAGCAGCAGCACCGGGACGGGGAACGAGCAGTACTTC
CDR3 protein: CASSSTGTGNEQYF

J gene: TRBJ1-1
clone size: many
D gene: TRBD1
V gene: TRBV10-3
CDR3 DNA: TGTGCCATCAGTGAGTTTCTCGAGGGCAGGGGGACTGAAGCTTTCTTT
CDR3 protein: CAISEFLEGRGTEAFF

J gene: TRBJ1-5
clone size: NA
D gene: NA
V gene: TRBV20-1
CDR3 DNA: TGCAGTGCTAACCGCGGACAGAAATATCAGCCCCAGCATTTT
CDR3 protein: CSANRGQKYQPQHF

J gene: TRBJ2-3
clone size: many
D gene: TRBD2
V gene: TRBV27
CDR3 DNA: TGTGCCAGCAGTTTTGGCGTGGCGGGAGAAGATACGCAGTATTTT
CDR3 protein: CASSFGVAGEDTQYF

J gene: TRBJ2-1
clone size: many
D gene: TRBD2
V gene: TRBV10-3
CDR3 DNA: TGTGCCATCAGCTCTGATTGGACTAGCGGGAGGGTTGAGCAGTTCTTC
CDR3 protein: CAISSDWTSGRVEQFF

J gene: TRBJ2-5
clone size: many
D gene: NA
V gene: TRBV6-5
CDR3 DNA: TGTGCCAGCAGTTACTCTACATGGGAAAGAAGCGAGGAGACCCAGTACTTC
CDR3 protein: CASSYSTWERSEETQYF

J gene: TRBJ2-1
clone size: NA
D gene: NA
V gene: TRBV3-1
CDR3 DNA: TGTGCCAGCACGCAGGGGAGGAGCACGGAGCAGTTCTTC
CDR3 protein: CASTQGRSTEQFF

J gene: TRBJ1-1
clone size: few
D gene: NA
V gene: TRBV12-3/TRBV12-4
CDR3 DNA: TGTGCCAGCAGTTTAATTAATCGCGGAGCTTTCTTT
CDR3 protein: CASSLINRGAFF

J gene: TRBJ2-7
clone size: many
D gene: NA
V gene: TRBV7-9
CDR3 DNA: TGTGCCAGCAGACGGGACGGAGTCTACGAGCAGTACTTC
CDR3 protein: CASRRDGVYEQYF

J gene: TRBJ2-7
clone size: many
D gene: TRBD2
V gene: TRBV27
CDR3 DNA: TGTGCCAGCAGACTGGGAGGGAACATTTACGAGCAGTACTTC
CDR3 protein: CASRLGGNIYEQYF

J gene: TRBJ2-3
clone size: few
D gene: NA
V gene: TRBV29-1
CDR3 DNA: TGCAGCGATAACACGCCGAGTAGCCATACGCAGTATTTT
CDR3 protein: CSDNTPSSHTQYF

J gene: TRBJ1-5
clone size: many
D gene: NA
V gene: TRBV12-3/TRBV12-4
CDR3 DNA: TGTGCCAGCAGTTTAGGGGAGGATCAGCCCCAGCATTTT
CDR3 protein: CASSLGEDQPQHF

J gene: TRBJ2-1
clone size: few
D gene: TRBD1
V gene: TRBV7-9
CDR3 DNA: TGTGCCAGCAGCACCCCCGGGACAGGGGGGACAAATGAGCAGTTCTTC
CDR3 protein: CASSTPGTGGTNEQFF

J gene: TRBJ2-3
clone size: NA
D gene: NA
V gene: TRBV7-2
CDR3 DNA: TGTGCCAGCAGCTTAGTCGCCTGGGACTCTTCTAGCACAGATACGCAGTATTTT
CDR3 protein: CASSLVAWDSSSTDTQYF

J gene: TRBJ2-7
clone size: NA
D gene: TRBD1
V gene: TRBV29-1
CDR3 DNA: TGCAGCGTTGAGACAGGGTTCTACGAGCAGTACTTC
CDR3 protein: CSVETGFYEQYF

J gene: TRBJ2-3
clone size: NA
D gene: TRBD2
V gene: TRBV20-1
CDR3 DNA: TGCAGTGCCCGTCCCGGGACTAGCGTCCTTCAGGATACGCAGTATTTT
CDR3 protein: CSARPGTSVLQDTQYF

J gene: TRBJ2-7
clone size: NA
D gene: NA
V gene: TRBV27
CDR3 DNA: TGTGCCAGCAGTTTATCGTCCCACGAGCAGTACTTC
CDR3 protein: CASSLSSHEQYF

J gene: TRBJ2-7
clone size: many
D gene: NA
V gene: TRBV12-3/TRBV12-4
CDR3 DNA: TGTGCCAGCACCAAACTAGAGCGTCTCACTTTGGAGCAGTACTTC
CDR3 protein: CASTKLERLTLEQYF

J gene: TRBJ2-3
clone size: many
D gene: NA
V gene: TRBV4-1
CDR3 DNA: TGCGCCAGCAGCCTTGGAGGGTACAGAACAGATACGCAGTATTTT
CDR3 protein: CASSLGGYRTDTQYF

J gene: TRBJ2-3
clone size: NA
D gene: TRBD1
V gene: TRBV20-1
CDR3 DNA: TGCAGTGCCACAGGGGGGCGAACGACAGATACGCAGTATTTT
CDR3 protein: CSATGGRTTDTQYF

J gene: TRBJ2-7
clone size: few
D gene: NA
V gene: TRBV29-1
CDR3 DNA: TGCAGCGTTGACGGGCAGTACTTC
CDR3 protein: CSVDGQYF

J gene: TRBJ2-5
clone size: once
D gene: TRBD1
V gene: TRBV2
CDR3 DNA: TGTGCCAGCAGCGCACAGGGGGCGCGGGAGACCCAGTACTTC
CDR3 protein: CASSAQGARETQYF

J gene: TRBJ2-4
clone size: many
D gene: NA
V gene: TRBV29-1
CDR3 DNA: TGCAGCGTGGCTAGGGGGAGGGGGGACATTCAGTACTTC
CDR3 protein: CSVARGRGDIQYF

J gene: TRBJ2-1
clone size: few
D gene: TRBD2
V gene: TRBV6-2/TRBV6-3
CDR3 DNA: TGTGCCAGCAGTTACGTTAGCAGCGGGAGGGCTCAGTTCTTC
CDR3 protein: CASSYVSSGRAQFF

J gene: TRBJ2-3
clone size: few
D gene: NA
V gene: TRBV3-1
CDR3 DNA: TGTGCCAGCAGCCAGGACCTGTGGGGGCGCGTAGATACGCAGTATTTT
CDR3 protein: CASSQDLWGRVDTQYF

J gene: TRBJ1-1
clone size: many
D gene: TRBD1
V gene: TRBV10-3
CDR3 DNA: TGTGCCATCAGACCTGCCGGGACAGAAGACACTGAAGCTTTCTTT
CDR3 protein: CAIRPAGTEDTEAFF

J gene: TRBJ2-7
clone size: many
D gene: NA
V gene: TRBV7-2
CDR3 DNA: TGTGCCAGCAGCCTTAGAGGGGGGGCAGCTTACGAGCAGTACTTC
CDR3 protein: CASSLRGGAAYEQYF

J gene: TRBJ1-1
clone size: NA
D gene: TRBD1
V gene: TRBV4-3
CDR3 DNA: TGCGCCAGCAGCCAAGTCCGGACAGGCCGTTCGAACACTGAAGCTTTCTTT
CDR3 protein: CASSQVRTGRSNTEAFF

J gene: TRBJ1-5
clone size: NA
D gene: NA
V gene: TRBV21-1
CDR3 DNA: TGTGCCAGCAGCAAAGACGGGGCCAGCTGGTTGCCCCAGCATTTT
CDR3 protein: CASSKDGASWLPQHF

J gene: TRBJ2-1
clone size: many
D gene: TRBD2
V gene: TRBV20-1
CDR3 DNA: TGCAGTGCCAGGAAGCGGGAGGGGAGCTACAATGAGCAGTTCTTC
CDR3 protein: CSARKREGSYNEQFF